This T cell receptor beta chain was recorded in a study of beta chain features in type 1 diabetes. Study conclusions and caveats: Among all four CD4+ subsets, Type 1 diabetes patients had TCRB CDR3s that were moderately but significantly shorter.

The V gene's germline CDR1 is SGHRS and CDR2 YFSETQ. The V and J ends lost 4 bases and 2 bases, in that order; junction bases with no gene match: 3. There are 14 residues in the CDR3. In regard to this clone: Its target is not known. The same CDR3 is also encoded by other DNA sequences in this sample.

Every bit of the isolated RNA underwent reverse transcription, so sequencing read expressed TCRB transcripts. Sequencing of naive, central memory and regulatory T cell samples gave an average of approximately 3.8 million reads. Profiled with immunoSEQ multiplex PCR; TCRdb holds only in-frame clones, not every one. The repertoire has hundreds of thousands of clones, about 15% of them found once; the top ten carry around 0.015%. Sequencing was done on a sample of naive CD4+ T cells from blood. This TCR came from a man aged 18-30 years with type 1 diabetes. This chain uses TRBV5-1 with TRBJ1-2, with TRBD1 matching 9 bases. The CDR3 loop reads CASSPGQGNYGYTF. The CDR3 region has the DNA TGCGCCAGCAGCCCGGGACAGGGAAACTATGGCTACACCTTC.